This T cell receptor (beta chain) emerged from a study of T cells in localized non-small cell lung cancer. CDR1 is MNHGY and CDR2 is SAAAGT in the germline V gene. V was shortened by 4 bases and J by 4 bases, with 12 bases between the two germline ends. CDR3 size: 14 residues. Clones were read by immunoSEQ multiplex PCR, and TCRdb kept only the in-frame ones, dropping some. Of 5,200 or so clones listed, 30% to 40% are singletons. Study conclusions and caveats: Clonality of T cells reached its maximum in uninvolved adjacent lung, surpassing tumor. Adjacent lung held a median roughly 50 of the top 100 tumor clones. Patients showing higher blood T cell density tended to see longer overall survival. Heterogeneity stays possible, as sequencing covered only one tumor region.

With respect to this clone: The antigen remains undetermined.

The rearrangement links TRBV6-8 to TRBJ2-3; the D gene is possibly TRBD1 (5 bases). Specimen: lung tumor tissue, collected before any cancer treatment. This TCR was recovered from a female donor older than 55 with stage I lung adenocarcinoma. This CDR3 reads CASSFFKGADTQYF. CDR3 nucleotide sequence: TGTGCCAGCAGTTTCTTCAAAGGGGCAGATACGCAGTATTTT.